This T cell receptor (beta chain) comes out of a study of cytotoxic CD8 clonotypes in ibrutinib-treated CLL (dated by TCRdb to the early 2020s). Broadly, across the study: The cohort was composed of some ten relapsed/refractory and about 15 treatment-naive patients; IGHV unmutated status was identified in around 17 patients. Partial responses were observed in about 25 patients and complete responses in 2; after a median follow-up of 68 months, remission was maintained in approximately 14 patients and progression was observed in approximately 12. Samples at response were collected after a median of around twelve months of treatment, with a range of 6 to 36 months. On average, each sample yielded around 230,000 productive templates and tens of thousands of productive rearrangements. Longitudinal samples were obtainable from about 30% of the roughly 86 participants in the trial. Cryopreserved peripheral blood mononuclear cells were obtained before treatment, at response, and at either sustained remission or disease progression. Patients were still on ibrutinib when every remission and progressive disease sample was collected. Points the paper makes about the study in general: Baseline clonality was found to be higher than that of age-matched healthy donors and was strongly correlated with circulating CD8+ T-cell counts. Clonality increased at ibrutinib response, stayed stable in sustained remission, and fell back toward baseline at progression. Sampling times were not matched between patients in sustained remission and patients whose disease was progressing, and lymph node repertoires were not examined. Public clonotypes were rare and either contracted or stayed stable during treatment, and the rise in clonality at ibrutinib response reflected the expansion of private clonotypes.

The goal of deep resolution MiSeq sequencing was a depth between 1 in 1 million and 1 in 200,000 T cells, and coverage averaged 10x per clonotype. TCR beta libraries were generated with the immunoSEQ hsTCRB Kit. The study's own analysis went as follows. The data were analyzed with ImmunoSEQ Analyzer and ImmunoSEQ Data Assistant, and V, D and J gene assignments followed IMGT definitions. Clonality, with values ranging from 0 to 1, was calculated as one minus the normalized Shannon entropy of productive rearrangement frequencies. Public clonotype analysis was restricted to overrepresented clonotypes comprising at least 0.05% of each patient's repertoire. About a dozen age-matched healthy donor repertoires from immuneACCESS served as clonality controls. TCRdb stores this immuneACCESS table with in-frame sequences only. Part of the clones is absent; in the studies checked, under half of the shortfall reflects unresolved V genes, and no reason is known for the rest. V, J and clone size reflect that table, while D and trimming were determined from the DNA. For this sample the table gives approximately 210,000 clones, of which around 70% were detected only once. Roughly 13% of the sample is held by the ten biggest clonotypes.

Explained via the paper, the time point label denotes: roughly 25 months on ibrutinib. For TCR beta library preparation, roughly 2 micrograms of genomic DNA was extracted from cryopreserved PBMCs. Longitudinal blood samples from CLL patients receiving ibrutinib monotherapy were subjected to high-throughput TCR beta sequencing. The patients took part in an open-label, single-center phase 2 trial of ibrutinib monotherapy. Points on this clone: The antigen this receptor binds is unknown. It has no much larger one-base neighbor in the sample; base qualities were not kept.

Deletion took 6 bases off V and 6 bases off J, with a span of 12 bases between the germline ends. Taken from cysteine to phenylalanine, the CDR3 has 12 residues. Only CDR3 DNA is held: 36 bases, read in frame from base 1. CDR1 and CDR2 were assigned from the germline V gene as MNHNS and SASEGT. This TCR came from a human donor with chronic lymphocytic leukemia. The receptor chain draws on TRBV6-1 and TRBJ2-7; the D region possibly corresponds to TRBD2 (5 bases align). The sequencing used PBMCs, collected after 24 months of ibrutinib treatment. The DNA sequence is TGTGCCAGCAGCCCGGGGTTCGGCGAGCAGTACTTC. Its protein is CASSPGFGEQYF.